Listed below are T cell receptor beta chains from one sample, sequenced in a study of cytomegalovirus exposure and HLA in healthy donors. Only in-frame clones appear in the TCRdb table, and some are missing; sequencing was by immunoSEQ multiplex PCR. The table shows 100,000 to 150,000 clones, with approximately 75% occurring only once. Sequencing was performed on PBMCs. These receptors originate from a woman aged 35 to 49 in good health and CMV-seropositive. Both conserved end residues are part of each CDR3. Fields, in order: V gene, D gene, CDR3 length, J gene, CDR3 DNA, CDR3 protein. D genes are given only for firm matches.

>TRBV7-2|NA|14|TRBJ2-3
TGTGCCAGCAGCTTATCGAGGTGGACAGATACGCAGTATTTT
CASSLSRWTDTQYF
>TRBV9|NA|13|TRBJ1-1
TGTGCCAGCAGCGTAATGGCCGACACTGAAGCTTTCTTT
CASSVMADTEAFF
>TRBV18|TRBD1|16|TRBJ2-3
TGTGCCAGCTCACCACCGGGACAGGGGGTCGGAGATACGCAGTATTTT
CASSPPGQGVGDTQYF
>TRBV9|TRBD1|15|TRBJ2-3
TGTGCCAGCAGCGCCCGGGACAGGGTCACAGATACGCAGTATTTT
CASSARDRVTDTQYF
>TRBV29-1|TRBD2|14|TRBJ2-1
TGCAGCGTGACTCTAGCGGGTCCCTACAATGAGCAGTTCTTC
CSVTLAGPYNEQFF
>TRBV9|TRBD2|15|TRBJ2-1
TGTGCCAGCAGCGCCAGGCGGGAGAGTGGGAATGAGCAGTTCTTC
CASSARRESGNEQFF
>TRBV5-4|NA|18|TRBJ2-2
TGTGCCAGCAGCTTGGGTGGCACCATCCATCAAAACACCGGGGAGCTGTTTTTT
CASSLGGTIHQNTGELFF
>TRBV5-6|NA|15|TRBJ1-5
TGTGCCAGCAGCTTCAGGGGAAGAAGCAATCAGCCCCAGCATTTT
CASSFRGRSNQPQHF
>TRBV12-5|TRBD1|13|TRBJ1-2
TGTGCTAGTGGCTCCGGGACAGGGGGCGTCTACACCTTC
CASGSGTGGVYTF
>TRBV5-1|TRBD2|14|TRBJ2-5
TGCGCCAGCACGCGAGCGGGGGTCCAAGAGACCCAGTACTTC
CASTRAGVQETQYF
>TRBV27|TRBD2|16|TRBJ2-5
TGTGCCAGCAGTTCCGGGACTAGCGCACGTCAAGAGACCCAGTACTTC
CASSSGTSARQETQYF
>TRBV9|NA|14|TRBJ2-1
TGTGCCAGCAGCGTTCTTGACGTGGAGGGTGAGCAGTTCTTC
CASSVLDVEGEQFF
>TRBV7-9|TRBD2|18|TRBJ2-1
TGTTCCAGCAGCCCGATCTCGGGGACTAGCAGATCCTACAATGAGCAGTTCTTC
CSSSPISGTSRSYNEQFF